The 22 T cell receptor beta chains below were found in one sample sequenced in a study of cytomegalovirus exposure and HLA in healthy donors. The assay was immunoSEQ multiplex PCR, and TCRdb's table has in-frame clones only and misses some. Among under 85,000 clones listed, more than 85% were seen once. Input material: PBMCs. All receptors derive from a man younger than 35 in good health and CMV-seropositive.

The chain carries TRBV30 and TRBJ2-7, with TRBD1 matching 7 bases. J lost 11 bases, V lost 3 bases, and 10 bases had no gene match. Germline CDR1 and CDR2: GTSNPN and SVGIG (reference sequence). CDR3 length equals 12 residues. The CDR3 nucleotides read TGTGCCTGGAGCGAGACAGGGCCAGGGAAGTACTTC. It yields the protein CAWSETGPGKYF.

In DNA form, the CDR3 reads TGCAGCGTTGAAGATTCTGCCAGGCCACAGTACTTC. Translated: CSVEDSARPQYF. This sequence joins TRBV29-1 and TRBJ2-5, with D unresolved. Looked up from germline, CDR1 is SQVTM and CDR2 is ANQGSEA. CDR3 size: 12 residues. V was shortened by 0 bases and J by 11 bases, with 13 bases between the two germline ends.

This rearrangement joins TRBV9 to TRBJ2-5; maybe TRBD2 (6 bases). CDR3 length equals 15 residues. With 4 bases removed from V and 5 bases from J, the gap between germline ends came to 18 bases. Germline V gene data show CDR1 as SGDLS and CDR2 as YYNGEE. The chain's CDR3 is CASSSMVGSGETQYF. The CDR3, as DNA: TGTGCCAGCAGCTCTATGGTAGGGAGCGGGGAGACCCAGTACTTC.

The chain couples TRBV5-4 to TRBJ1-1; perhaps TRBD1 as D (5 bases). CDR3 length: 15 amino acids. The V end lost 4 bases, the J end lost 4 bases, and 17 bases lay between the germline ends. CDR1 and CDR2 from the germline V gene are SGHNT and YYREEE (reference sequence). CDR3 amino acids: CASSDKGPGVTEAFF. CDR3 DNA sequence: TGTGCCAGCAGCGACAAGGGCCCGGGGGTCACTGAAGCTTTCTTT.

This chain uses TRBV5-1 with TRBJ2-3, with 8 bases identical to TRBD2. This CDR3 is 14 amino acids long. Per germline, CDR1 SGHRS and CDR2 YFSETQ. J lost 6 bases, V lost 5 bases, and 8 bases had no gene match. CDR3 sequence: CASSTSGSSDTQYF. The CDR3 nucleotides read TGCGCCAGCAGTACCAGCGGGAGTTCTGATACGCAGTATTTT. Together with reference TRBV5-1 and TRBJ2-3, the CDR3 gives the full variable domain: KAGVTQTPRYLIKTRGQQVTLSCSPISGHRSVSWYQQTPGQGLQFLFEYFSETQRNKGNFPGRFSGRQFSNSRSEMNVSTLELGDSALYLCASSTSGSSDTQYFGPGTRLTVL.

The chain employs TRBV5-1 and TRBJ1-1; D remains unclear. The CDR3 loop spans 12 amino acids. The V and J ends lost 5 bases and 2 bases respectively, with 7 bases between them. CDR1 and CDR2 (germline): SGHRS, YFSETQ. In DNA form, the CDR3 reads TGCGCCAGCAGGACGGGAAACACTGAAGCTTTCTTT. Its translation is CASRTGNTEAFF.

This chain connects TRBV15 to TRBJ2-5, with 11 bases fitting TRBD2. The J segment lost 1 base and the V segment lost 5 bases, leaving 9 bases of the junction unmatched. Germline values: CDR1 LNHNV, CDR2 YYDKDF (reference sequence). The CDR3 length is 17 residues. The CDR3 loop is CATSGTSGRIPQETQYF. In nucleotides, the CDR3 is TGTGCCACCAGCGGCACTAGCGGGAGAATCCCCCAAGAGACCCAGTACTTC.

Here the CDR3 reads CSVGLAGAGELFF. The CDR3 DNA is TGCAGCGTTGGACTAGCGGGAGCCGGGGAGCTGTTTTTT. The chain combines TRBV29-1 with TRBJ2-2, with 12 bases aligning to TRBD2. The germline gives CDR1 SQVTM, CDR2 ANQGSEA. CDR3 length: 13 residues. The V and J ends lost 4 bases and 6 bases, in that order; junction bases with no gene match: 0.

The chain uses TRBV11-2 and TRBJ1-2; D is ambiguous. The germline V gene encodes CDR1 SGHAT and CDR2 FQNNGV. The ends were cut back, 3 bases at V and 3 bases at J, with 11 bases in the middle. This CDR3 is 14 amino acids long. CDR3 DNA: TGTGCCAGCAGCTTTTTTGGCGGGTACTATGGCTACACCTTC. Protein product: CASSFFGGYYGYTF.

The gene calls are TRBV10-2 and TRBJ2-2; D not certain. CDR3 size: 18 residues. Germline CDR1 WSHSY, CDR2 SAAADI. V shed 2 bases and J shed 1 base, with 17 bases lying between them. CDR3 DNA: TGCGCCAGCAGTGAGCCAGGTTTGGGTTCAGGGAACACCGGGGAGCTGTTTTTT. This sequence encodes CASSEPGLGSGNTGELFF.

There are a few counts of this clone. This chain uses TRBV11-1 with TRBJ2-7, with unresolved D. Germline V gene lookup returns CDR1 SGHAT and CDR2 FQDESV (reference sequence). This CDR3 comprises 15 residues. Trimming left V 2 bases short and J 2 bases short, with 13 bases between. CDR3 nucleotides: TGTGCCAGCAGCTTAAGTTGGGCTGTAACCTACGAGCAGTACTTC. Residues: CASSLSWAVTYEQYF. The full variable domain, in which reference TRBV11-1 and TRBJ2-7 provide the parts outside the CDR3, is EAEVAQSPRYKITEKSQAVAFWCDPISGHATLYWYRQILGQGPELLVQFQDESVVDDSQLPKDRFSAERLKGVDSTLKIQPAELGDSAMYLCASSLSWAVTYEQYFGPGTRLTVT.

The rearrangement links TRBV6-1 to TRBJ2-1; 11 bases fit TRBD2. The V gene end was trimmed by 4 bases and the J gene end by 4 bases; junction bases not matched to a gene: 6. CDR1 is MNHNS, CDR2 SASEGT, per germline. The CDR3 consists of 16 residues. CDR3 sequence (DNA): TGTGCCAGCAGTGGCGGGACTAGCGGAGTATACAATGAGCAGTTCTTC. The encoded protein is CASSGGTSGVYNEQFF.

The chain combines TRBV6-1 with TRBJ2-1; 13 bases line up with TRBD2. CDR1 is MNHNS, CDR2 SASEGT, per germline. The CDR3 spans 13 residues. V shed 7 bases and J 10 bases; nucleotides not matched to a gene: 4. The DNA for the CDR3 is TGTGCCAGCACTGGACTAGCGGGAGTAGAGCAGTTCTTC. This codes for CASTGLAGVEQFF.

The chain combines TRBV25-1 with TRBJ2-5, with 8 positions matching TRBD1. With V trimmed by 3 bases and J by 5 bases, 2 bases remained unmatched. The CDR3 runs to 13 residues. Germline loops: CDR1 MGHDK, CDR2 SYGVNS. The DNA for the CDR3 is TGTGCCAGCAGTGACAGGGGGCAGGAGACCCAGTACTTC. Translated, it gives CASSDRGQETQYF.

The rearrangement joins TRBV15 to TRBJ2-1; possible D gene TRBD1, 6 bases. V dropped 0 bases and J dropped 3 bases, with 21 bases sitting between them. This CDR3 has 19 residues. Per the germline V gene, CDR1 is LNHNV and CDR2 is YYDKDF (reference sequence). In DNA form, the CDR3 reads TGTGCCACCAGCAGAGATCCCGGTATAGGGGGAGTCGGCTACAATGAGCAGTTCTTC. Translated, it gives CATSRDPGIGGVGYNEQFF.

The chain uses TRBV2 and TRBJ1-3; TRBD1 aligns across 9 bases. From germline, CDR1 is SNHLY and CDR2 FYNNEI. J gave up 3 bases and V 9 bases, and 6 bases lay outside the gene matches. CDR3 length equals 14 residues. The CDR3, as DNA: TGTGCCAGAAAGGACAGGGGTTATGGAAACACCATATATTTT. It encodes CARKDRGYGNTIYF.

This chain uses TRBV5-1 with TRBJ2-5, with 7 bases aligning to TRBD1. With V trimmed by 3 bases and J by 1 base, 3 bases remained unmatched. The CDR3 consists of 14 residues. The V gene's germline CDR1 is SGHRS and CDR2 YFSETQ. For the CDR3, the DNA is TGCGCCAGCAGCTCGGGACAGAGCCAAGAGACCCAGTACTTC. Its protein product is CASSSGQSQETQYF.

The V gene is TRBV9, the J gene TRBJ1-1, with D maybe TRBD1 (6 bases). CDR1 is SGDLS, CDR2 YYNGEE, per germline. The CDR3 contains 14 residues. Trimming removed 4 bases from V and 1 base from J, with 11 bases in between. CDR3 nucleotide sequence: TGTGCCAGCAGCCCGACAGGACGGAACACTGAAGCTTTCTTT. Translating it yields CASSPTGRNTEAFF.

V usage is TRBV10-3 and J usage is TRBJ2-7; TRBD2 aligns across 10 bases. The CDR3 totals 15 residues. The junction had 4 bases not matched to a gene; V was cut back by 3 bases and J by 2 bases. CDR1 and CDR2 from the germline V gene are ENHRY and SYGVKD. This CDR3 reads CAISESSGRTYEQYF. The CDR3 DNA reads as TGTGCCATCAGTGAATCTAGCGGGAGAACCTACGAGCAGTACTTC.

The chain combines TRBV4-2 with TRBJ2-7; perhaps TRBD1 as D (6 bases). The CDR3 runs to 16 residues. The germline V gene has CDR1 LGHNA and CDR2 YNFKEQ. V gave up 0 bases and J gave up 3 bases, with 15 bases separating them. The DNA for the CDR3 is TGTGCCAGCAGCCAAGACGCAGGGGAATTTATCTACGAGCAGTACTTC. Translated, it gives CASSQDAGEFIYEQYF.

This chain joins TRBV5-4 and TRBJ2-7; D gene uncertain. This CDR3 is 14 amino acids long. With 0 bases removed from V and 0 bases from J, the gap between germline ends came to 7 bases. Germline lookup yields CDR1 SGHNT and CDR2 YYREEE (reference sequence). CDR3 nucleotides: TGTGCCAGCAGCTTGGACTCCTACTCCTACGAGCAGTACTTC. Translated, it gives CASSLDSYSYEQYF. Full variable domain (outside the CDR3, taken from reference TRBV5-4 and TRBJ2-7): ETGVTQSPTHLIKTRGQQVTLRCSSQSGHNTVSWYQQALGQGPQFIFQYYREEENGRGNFPPRFSGLQFPNYSSELNVNALELDDSALYLCASSLDSYSYEQYFGPGTRLTVT.

The rearrangement uses TRBV27 and TRBJ2-7; 8 nucleotides match TRBD2. The CDR3 consists of 18 residues. Germline lookup yields CDR1 MNHEY and CDR2 SMNVEV (reference sequence). The V and J ends lost 3 bases and 5 bases, in that order; junction bases with no gene match: 18. As DNA, the CDR3 is TGTGCCAGCAGTTTCTTTCCCCCCACGGGAGGGCCCTTGCACGAGCAGTACTTC. Translating it yields CASSFFPPTGGPLHEQYF.